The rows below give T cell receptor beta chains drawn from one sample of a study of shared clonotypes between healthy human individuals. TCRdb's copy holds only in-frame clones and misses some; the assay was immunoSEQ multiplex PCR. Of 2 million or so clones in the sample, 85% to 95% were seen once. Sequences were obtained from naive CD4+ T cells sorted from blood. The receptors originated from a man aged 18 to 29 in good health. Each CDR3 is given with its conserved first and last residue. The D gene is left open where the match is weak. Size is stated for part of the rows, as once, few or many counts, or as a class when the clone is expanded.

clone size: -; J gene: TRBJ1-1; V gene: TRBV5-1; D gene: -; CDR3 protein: CASSLGDLMNTEAFF; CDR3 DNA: TGCGCCAGCAGCTTGGGTGACCTCATGAACACTGAAGCTTTCTTT
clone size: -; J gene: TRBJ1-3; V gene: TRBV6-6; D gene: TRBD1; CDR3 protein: CASGQGAGNTIYF; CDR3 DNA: TGTGCCAGCGGACAGGGGGCTGGAAACACCATATATTTT
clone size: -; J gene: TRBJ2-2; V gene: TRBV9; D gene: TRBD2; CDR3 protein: CASSFRLAVNTGELFF; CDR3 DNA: TGTGCCAGCAGCTTCAGACTAGCGGTAAACACCGGGGAGCTGTTTTTT
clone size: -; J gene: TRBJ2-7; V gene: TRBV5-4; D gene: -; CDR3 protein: CASSLGSSGMGEQYF; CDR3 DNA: TGTGCCAGCAGCCTGGGGTCCAGTGGAATGGGCGAGCAGTACTTC
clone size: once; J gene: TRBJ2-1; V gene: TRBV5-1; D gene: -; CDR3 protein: CASSFSGPYNEQFF; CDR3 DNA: TGCGCCAGCAGCTTTAGCGGACCCTACAATGAGCAGTTCTTC
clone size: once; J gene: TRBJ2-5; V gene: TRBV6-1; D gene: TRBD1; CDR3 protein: CASRAGGAETQYF; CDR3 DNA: TGTGCCAGCAGAGCAGGGGGCGCAGAGACCCAGTACTTC
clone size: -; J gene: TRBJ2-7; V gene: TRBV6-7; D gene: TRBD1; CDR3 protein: CASQGQGTTRHYEQYF; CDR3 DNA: TGTGCCAGCCAGGGACAGGGGACAACTAGACACTACGAGCAGTACTTC
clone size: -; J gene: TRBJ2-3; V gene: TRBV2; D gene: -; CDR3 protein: CASTKGDKGRDTQYF; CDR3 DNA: TGTGCCAGCACGAAGGGGGACAAAGGAAGGGATACGCAGTATTTT
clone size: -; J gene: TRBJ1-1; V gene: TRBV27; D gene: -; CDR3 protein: CASRRPTGNTEAFF; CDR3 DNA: TGTGCCAGCAGGCGACCGACAGGGAACACTGAAGCTTTCTTT
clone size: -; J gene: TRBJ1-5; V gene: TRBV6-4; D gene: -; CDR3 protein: CARPRTRAEGNQPQHF; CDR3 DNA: TGTGCCAGGCCAAGGACCCGGGCAGAGGGCAATCAGCCCCAGCATTTT
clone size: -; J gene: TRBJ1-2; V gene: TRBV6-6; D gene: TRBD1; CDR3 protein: CASSQTQDRGYGYTF; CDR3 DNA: TGTGCCAGCAGTCAAACCCAGGACAGGGGCTATGGCTACACCTTC
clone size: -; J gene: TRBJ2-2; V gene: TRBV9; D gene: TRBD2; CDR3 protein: CASSVGEGVPGELFF; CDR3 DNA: TGTGCCAGCAGCGTAGGGGAGGGAGTCCCCGGGGAGCTGTTTTTT
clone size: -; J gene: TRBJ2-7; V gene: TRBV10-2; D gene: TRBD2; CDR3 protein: CATSTPSGSSYEQYF; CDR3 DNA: TGCGCCACCTCGACGCCTAGCGGAAGCTCCTACGAGCAGTACTTC
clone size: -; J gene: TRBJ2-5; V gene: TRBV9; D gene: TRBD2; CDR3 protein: CASSPLSGGETQYF; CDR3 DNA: TGTGCCAGCAGCCCCCTTTCGGGAGGCGAGACCCAGTACTTC
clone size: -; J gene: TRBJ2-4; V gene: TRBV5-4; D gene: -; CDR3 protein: CASSSFSGNIQYF; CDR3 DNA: TGTGCCAGCAGCTCTTTTTCCGGGAACATTCAGTACTTC
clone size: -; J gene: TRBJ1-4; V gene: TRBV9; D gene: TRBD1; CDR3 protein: CASSGRGQGGATNEKLFF; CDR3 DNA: TGTGCCAGCAGCGGCCGGGGACAGGGGGGAGCAACTAATGAAAAACTGTTTTTT
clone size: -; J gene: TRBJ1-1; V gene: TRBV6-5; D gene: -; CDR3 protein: CASSYGGRQAVTEAFF; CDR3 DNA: TGTGCCAGCAGTTACGGGGGACGACAGGCTGTCACTGAAGCTTTCTTT
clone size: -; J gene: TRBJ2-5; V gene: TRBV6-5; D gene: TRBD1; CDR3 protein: CASNDRGKTQYF; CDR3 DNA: TGTGCCAGCAACGACAGGGGAAAGACCCAGTACTTC
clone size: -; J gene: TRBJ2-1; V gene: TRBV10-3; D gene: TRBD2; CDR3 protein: CAISDSWGGREVEQFF; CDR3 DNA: TGTGCCATCAGTGATAGTTGGGGCGGGAGGGAGGTTGAGCAGTTCTTC
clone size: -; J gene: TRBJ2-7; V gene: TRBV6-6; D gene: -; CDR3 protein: CASSYGNSYEQYF; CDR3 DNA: TGTGCCAGCAGTTACGGCAACTCCTACGAGCAGTACTTC
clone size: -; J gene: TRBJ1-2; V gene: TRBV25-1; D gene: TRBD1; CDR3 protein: CASSSDRDYGYTF; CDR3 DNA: TGTGCCAGCAGCTCAGACAGGGACTATGGCTACACCTTC
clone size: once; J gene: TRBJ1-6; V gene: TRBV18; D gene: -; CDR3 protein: CASSPSEYGGSPLHF; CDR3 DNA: TGTGCCAGCTCACCTTCTGAATACGGCGGTTCACCCCTCCACTTT
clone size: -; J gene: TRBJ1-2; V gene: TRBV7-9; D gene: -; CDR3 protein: CASSLREILAYTF; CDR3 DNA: TGTGCCAGCAGCTTGCGGGAAATACTGGCCTACACCTTC
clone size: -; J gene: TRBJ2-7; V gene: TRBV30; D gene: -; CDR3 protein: CAWTGRRTTYEQYF; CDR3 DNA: TGTGCCTGGACAGGACGGCGGACTACCTACGAGCAGTACTTC
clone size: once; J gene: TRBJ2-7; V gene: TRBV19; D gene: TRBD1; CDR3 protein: CASRDRVTYEQYF; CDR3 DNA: TGTGCCAGTAGGGACAGGGTGACCTACGAGCAGTACTTC
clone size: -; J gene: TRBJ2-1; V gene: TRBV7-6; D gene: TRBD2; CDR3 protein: CASSILAGGNNEQFF; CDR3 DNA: TGTGCCAGCAGCATACTAGCGGGGGGGAACAATGAGCAGTTCTTC
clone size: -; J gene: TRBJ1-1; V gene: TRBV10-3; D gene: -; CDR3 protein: CAISTETEAFF; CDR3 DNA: TGTGCCATCAGTACAGAGACTGAAGCTTTCTTT
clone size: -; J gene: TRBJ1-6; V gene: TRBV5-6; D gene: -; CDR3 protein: CASSLDPLSNSPLHF; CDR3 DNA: TGTGCCAGCAGCTTGGACCCCCTAAGTAATTCACCCCTCCACTTT
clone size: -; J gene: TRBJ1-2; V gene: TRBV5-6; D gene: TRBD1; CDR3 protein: CASSGGQGGYTF; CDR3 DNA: TGTGCCAGCAGCGGCGGACAGGGTGGCTACACCTTC
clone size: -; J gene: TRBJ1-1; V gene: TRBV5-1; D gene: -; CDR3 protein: CASSLGDAGGAAFF; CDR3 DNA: TGCGCCAGCAGCTTGGGAGATGCAGGCGGCGCAGCTTTCTTT
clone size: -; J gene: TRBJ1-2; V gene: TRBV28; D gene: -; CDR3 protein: CASKRTGVFGGYTF; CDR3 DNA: TGTGCCAGCAAGCGGACTGGGGTTTTCGGGGGCTACACCTTC
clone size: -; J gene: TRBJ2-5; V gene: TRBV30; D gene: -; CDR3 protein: CAWSMGTETQYF; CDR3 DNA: TGTGCCTGGAGTATGGGAACGGAGACCCAGTACTTC
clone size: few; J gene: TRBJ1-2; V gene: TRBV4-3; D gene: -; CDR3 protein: CASSQDLGYGYTF; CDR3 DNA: TGCGCCAGCAGCCAAGATCTCGGCTATGGCTACACCTTC
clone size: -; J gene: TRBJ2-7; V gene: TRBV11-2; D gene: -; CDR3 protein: CASSLWGTEQYF; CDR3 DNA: TGTGCCAGCAGCTTATGGGGTACTGAGCAGTACTTC
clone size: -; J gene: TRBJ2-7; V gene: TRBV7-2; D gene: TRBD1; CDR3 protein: CASSLGQGNYYEQYF; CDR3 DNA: TGTGCCAGCAGCCTTGGACAGGGGAATTACTACGAGCAGTACTTC
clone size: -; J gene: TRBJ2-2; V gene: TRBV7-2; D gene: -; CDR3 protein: CASSLPGSNTGELFF; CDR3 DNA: TGTGCCAGCAGCTTGCCCGGGTCGAACACCGGGGAGCTGTTTTTT
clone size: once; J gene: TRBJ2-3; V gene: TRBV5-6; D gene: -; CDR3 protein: CASSSGTRTDTQYF; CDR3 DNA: TGTGCCAGCAGCTCCGGGACTCGCACAGATACGCAGTATTTT
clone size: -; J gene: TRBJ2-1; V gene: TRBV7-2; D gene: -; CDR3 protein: CASSSPNNEQFF; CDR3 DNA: TGTGCCAGCAGCTCTCCAAACAATGAGCAGTTCTTC
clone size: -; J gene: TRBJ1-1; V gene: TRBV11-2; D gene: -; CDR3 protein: CASSLEGWGLNTEAFF; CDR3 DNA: TGTGCCAGCAGCTTAGAAGGATGGGGCCTGAACACTGAAGCTTTCTTT
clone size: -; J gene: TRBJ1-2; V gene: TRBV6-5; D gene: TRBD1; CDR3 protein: CASSFPGTGPGYTF; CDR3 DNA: TGTGCCAGCAGTTTCCCCGGGACAGGGCCGGGCTACACCTTC
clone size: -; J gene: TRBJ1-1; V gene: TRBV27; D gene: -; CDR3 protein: CASTYRAPGGTEAFF; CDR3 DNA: TGTGCCAGCACCTACCGGGCTCCGGGGGGCACTGAAGCTTTCTTT
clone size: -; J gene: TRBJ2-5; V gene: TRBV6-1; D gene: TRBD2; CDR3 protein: CASSPGTRTQYF; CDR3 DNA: TGTGCCAGCAGTCCAGGGACTAGGACCCAGTACTTC
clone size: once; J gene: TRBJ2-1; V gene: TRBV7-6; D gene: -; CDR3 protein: CASSPPGSNEQFF; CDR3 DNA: TGTGCCAGCAGCCCCCCGGGGAGCAATGAGCAGTTCTTC
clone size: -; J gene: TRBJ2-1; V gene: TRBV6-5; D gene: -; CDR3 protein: CASSSLYEQFF; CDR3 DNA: TGTGCCAGCAGTTCTCTCTATGAGCAGTTCTTC
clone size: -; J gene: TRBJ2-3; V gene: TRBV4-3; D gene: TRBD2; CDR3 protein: CASSQEPSGSLGTDTQYF; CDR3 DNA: TGCGCCAGCAGCCAAGAGCCTAGCGGGAGTCTCGGCACAGATACGCAGTATTTT
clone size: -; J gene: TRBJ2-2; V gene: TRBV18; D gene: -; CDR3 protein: CASSRIPLGVIGGELFF; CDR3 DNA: TGTGCCAGCTCTAGGATCCCCCTCGGGGTGATTGGCGGGGAGCTGTTTTTT
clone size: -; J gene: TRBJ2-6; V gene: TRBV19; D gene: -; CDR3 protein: CASSIDGSGANVLTF; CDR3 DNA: TGTGCCAGTAGTATAGATGGCTCTGGGGCCAACGTCCTGACTTTC
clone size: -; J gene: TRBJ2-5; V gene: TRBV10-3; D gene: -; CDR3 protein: CASSLGVLVETQYF; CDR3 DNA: TGTGCCAGCAGCCTCGGGGTGCTCGTGGAGACCCAGTACTTC
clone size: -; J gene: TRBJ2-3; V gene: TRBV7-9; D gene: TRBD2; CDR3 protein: CASRPRGLAQSTDTQYF; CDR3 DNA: TGTGCCAGCAGGCCCCGTGGACTAGCGCAAAGCACAGATACGCAGTATTTT
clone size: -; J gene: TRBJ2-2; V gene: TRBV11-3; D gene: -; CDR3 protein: CASSADPSYPGELFF; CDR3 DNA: TGTGCCAGCAGCGCGGACCCCAGTTACCCCGGGGAGCTGTTTTTT